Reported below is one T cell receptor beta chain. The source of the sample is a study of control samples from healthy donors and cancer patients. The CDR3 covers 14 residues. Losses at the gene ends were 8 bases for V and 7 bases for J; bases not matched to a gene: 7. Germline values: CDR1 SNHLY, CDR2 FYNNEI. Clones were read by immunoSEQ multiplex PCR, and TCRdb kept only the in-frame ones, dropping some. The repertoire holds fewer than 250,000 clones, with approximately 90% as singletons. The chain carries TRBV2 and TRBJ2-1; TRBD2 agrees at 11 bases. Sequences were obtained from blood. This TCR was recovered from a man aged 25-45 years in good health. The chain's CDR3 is CASVAGTSGNEQFF. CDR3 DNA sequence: TGTGCCAGCGTGGCCGGGACTAGCGGTAATGAGCAGTTCTTC.